The T cell receptor beta chain described here comes from a study of PD-L1 blockade in urothelial cancer. Study context: Patients had been given 0 to 3 earlier chemotherapy regimens. The researchers analyzed blood 3 weeks (second dose) and 6 weeks after treatment start. Typically, measured as a median, blood samples had more than 110,000 T cells.

Assay: immunoSEQ multiplex PCR; the TCRdb copy retains only in-frame clones and omits some. This table has about 17,000 clones, 87% appearing once. The V segment lost 2 bases and the J segment 3 bases; nucleotides outside the gene matches: 4. The CDR3 is 14 amino acids. The germline V gene has CDR1 SNHLY and CDR2 FYNNEI. Comment on this clone: Other DNA sequences in this specimen translate into the identical CDR3.

The chain uses TRBV2 and TRBJ2-7, with 7 bases that match TRBD1. The material sequenced was PBMCs, taken around atezolizumab (anti-PD-L1) treatment. This sequence originates from a man aged 50 to 59 with urothelial cancer. The CDR3 sequence: CASSEKGAVYEQYF. CDR3 bases: TGTGCCAGCAGTGAAAAGGGGGCGGTCTACGAGCAGTACTTC.